This T cell receptor (beta chain) was sequenced during a study of T cells in tumors after PD-1 blockade. Germline V gene data show CDR1 as GTSNPN and CDR2 as SVGIG (reference sequence). Trimming cost V 3 bases and J 5 bases; bases outside gene matches: 11. The CDR3 covers 16 residues. This table comes from immunoSEQ multiplex PCR, and its TCRdb copy is limited to in-frame clones, with some not included. This sample has 55,000 to 70,000 clones; roughly 77% occur once, and the top ten carry about an eighth. This clone was observed once. The sequence derives from a human donor with basal cell carcinoma. Sequences were derived from PBMCs, sampled before anti-PD-1 treatment. This chain links TRBV30 with TRBJ2-3, with 10 bases identical to TRBD2. The CDR3, as DNA: TGTGCCTGGAGCGCCGACCCCATAGCGGGGGGAGATACGCAGTATTTT. This gives the protein CAWSADPIAGGDTQYF.